A selection of T cell receptor beta chains follows, all from one sample in a study of T cells in Graves' hyperthyroidism and ophthalmopathy. TCRdb itself ran the multiplex PCR reads through MiXCR, one entry per CDR3 protein. Found here are over 250,000 distinct CDR3 sequences, over 15% of them singletons; the top ten hold less than 70%. Sequencing was carried out using blood. Source of these receptors: a woman aged 55-70 years with Graves' ophthalmopathy. Both conserved end residues are part of each CDR3. A D gene is named only where the DNA matches it firmly. Rows give clone size only sometimes, using once, few, many, or a class for an expanded clone.

D,size,J,V,DNA,CDR3
NA,NA,TRBJ2-3,TRBV19,TGTGCCAGTAGTACCGACCATACCTACAAGCAGTATTTT,CASSTDHTYKQYF
TRBD1,many,TRBJ1-1,TRBV12-3/TRBV12-4,TGTGCCAGCAATTTCGGACAGGGGGCTGGAGCTTTCTTT,CASNFGQGAGAFF
NA,many,TRBJ2-5,TRBV7-2,TGTGCCAGCAGCTTTCAGGGGGGAAGGGAGACCCAGTACTTC,CASSFQGGRETQYF
TRBD1,few,TRBJ2-5,TRBV12-5,TGTGCTAGTGGTTTGGGGACAGGGGGCCGAGAGACCCAGTACTTC,CASGLGTGGRETQYF
NA,few,TRBJ1-5,TRBV7-8,TGTGCCAGCAGCGGCCGGGGGGGGCCGCCCCAGCATTTT,CASSGRGGPPQHF
NA,few,TRBJ1-4,TRBV28,TGTGCCAGCAGTCCAGGGTCCCTAAATGAAAAACTGTTTTTT,CASSPGSLNEKLFF
TRBD2,NA,TRBJ2-1,TRBV20-1,TGCGGTGCTAGAGATCGGAGCGGGGGGGTATATGAGCAGTTCTTC,CGARDRSGGVYEQFF
NA,many,TRBJ1-6,TRBV5-1,TGCGCCAGCAGGGACTCTTATAATTCACCCCTCCACTTT,CASRDSYNSPLHF
NA,many,TRBJ2-1,TRBV7-3,TGTGCCAGCAGCTTATTTCAGGGGCCCAATGAGCAGTTCTTC,CASSLFQGPNEQFF
TRBD2,many,TRBJ2-7,TRBV27,TGTGCCAGCCGCCTGGGGCTAGCGGGAGGGTCCTACGAGCAGTACTTC,CASRLGLAGGSYEQYF
NA,few,TRBJ1-3,TRBV27,TGTGCCAGCAGTTTAGCAGGCGGCCACAGCTCTGGAAACACCATATATTTT,CASSLAGGHSSGNTIYF
TRBD2,many,TRBJ2-1,TRBV12-3/TRBV12-4,TGTGCCAGCAGTACCCGAGCGGGAGGGCCTGGTGAGCAGTTCTTC,CASSTRAGGPGEQFF
NA,many,TRBJ2-3,TRBV7-9,TGTGCCAGCAGCTTAGTAGCGTGGGAGGATACGCAGTATTTT,CASSLVAWEDTQYF